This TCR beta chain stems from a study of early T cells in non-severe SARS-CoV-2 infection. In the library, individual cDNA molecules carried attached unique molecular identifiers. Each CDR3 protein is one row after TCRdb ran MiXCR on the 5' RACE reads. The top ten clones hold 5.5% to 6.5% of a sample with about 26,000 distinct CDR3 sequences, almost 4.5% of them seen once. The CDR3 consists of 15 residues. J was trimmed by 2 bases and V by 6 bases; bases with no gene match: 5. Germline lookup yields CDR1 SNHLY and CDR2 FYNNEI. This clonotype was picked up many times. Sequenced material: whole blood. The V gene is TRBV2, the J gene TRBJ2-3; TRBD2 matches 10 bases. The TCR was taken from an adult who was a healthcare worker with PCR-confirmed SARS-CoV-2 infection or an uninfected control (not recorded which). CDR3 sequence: CASRVLAGNTDTQYF. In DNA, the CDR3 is TGTGCCAGCAGGGTACTAGCGGGGAACACAGATACGCAGTATTTT.